A selection of T cell receptor beta chains follows, all from one sample in a study of OX40 agonist ivuxolimab in advanced cancers. Assay: immunoSEQ multiplex PCR; the TCRdb copy retains only in-frame clones and omits some. The sample contains fewer than 80,000 clones, around 86% of which appear only once. Sequenced here: CD4+ or CD8+ T cells sorted from blood, sampled in a trial of the OX40 agonist ivuxolimab. The receptors come from an adult with an advanced solid tumor such as melanoma, head and neck, liver or kidney cancer. The CDR3 runs from the conserved cysteine through the conserved F or W. Each record gives: J gene, D gene, clone size, V gene, CDR3 length, CDR3 DNA, CDR3 protein. D genes are given only for firm matches. Rows give clone size only sometimes, using once, few, many, or a class for an expanded clone.

J: TRBJ1-1
D: -
size: -
V: TRBV29-1
length: 13
DNA: TGCAGCGTTAGGGCAGGGTGGGGCCCTGAAGCTTTCTTT
CDR3: CSVRAGWGPEAFF

J: TRBJ1-5
D: TRBD1
size: -
V: TRBV10-3
length: 12
DNA: TGTGCCATATGGGACAGAAATCAGCCCCAGCATTTT
CDR3: CAIWDRNQPQHF

J: TRBJ2-3
D: -
size: -
V: TRBV7-8
length: 14
DNA: TGTGCCAGCAGCTCCGTTACCAGCACAGATACGCAGTATTTT
CDR3: CASSSVTSTDTQYF

J: TRBJ1-2
D: TRBD1
size: -
V: TRBV30
length: 12
DNA: TGTGCCTGGAGTCCGACAGGGTATGGCTACACCTTC
CDR3: CAWSPTGYGYTF

J: TRBJ2-1
D: -
size: -
V: TRBV19
length: 15
DNA: TGTGCCAGTAGCGGGTGGCTGGGGCGAAGGGATGAGCAGTTCTTC
CDR3: CASSGWLGRRDEQFF

J: TRBJ2-6
D: TRBD1
size: -
V: TRBV19
length: 16
DNA: TGTGCCAGTAGTATGACAGGGGGATCTGGGGCCAACGTCCTGACTTTC
CDR3: CASSMTGGSGANVLTF

J: TRBJ2-1
D: -
size: -
V: TRBV29-1
length: 15
DNA: TGCAGCGTTGAAGGGGGGGGGCCAACCTACAATGAGCAGTTCTTC
CDR3: CSVEGGGPTYNEQFF

J: TRBJ1-5
D: -
size: -
V: TRBV27
length: 15
DNA: TGTGCCAGCAGTTTAACAGGGCAGGGGAGACAGCCCCAGCATTTT
CDR3: CASSLTGQGRQPQHF

J: TRBJ1-2
D: -
size: -
V: TRBV7-9
length: 13
DNA: TGTGCCAGCAGCTTAGAGGGAGGCGGTGGCTACACCTTC
CDR3: CASSLEGGGGYTF

J: TRBJ2-3
D: -
size: -
V: TRBV12-5
length: 14
DNA: TGTGCTAGTGGTTTGGGTATCGCCCCAGATACGCAGTATTTT
CDR3: CASGLGIAPDTQYF

J: TRBJ1-5
D: -
size: -
V: TRBV27
length: 17
DNA: TGTGCCAGCAGTCGATTCAGGACGGAAAATAGCAATCAGCCCCAGCATTTT
CDR3: CASSRFRTENSNQPQHF

J: TRBJ1-2
D: -
size: few
V: TRBV2
length: 14
DNA: TGTGCCAGCAGTGAGCAGGGAGCTAACTATGGCTACACCTTC
CDR3: CASSEQGANYGYTF

J: TRBJ2-7
D: -
size: -
V: TRBV2
length: 12
DNA: TGTGCCAGCAGAACTGGGATTGGCGAGCAGTACTTC
CDR3: CASRTGIGEQYF

J: TRBJ2-2
D: TRBD2
size: few
V: TRBV7-3
length: 19
DNA: TGTGCCAGCAGCTTACTCCCCCACGAGCGAGCGGGGGAAACCGGGGAGCTGTTTTTT
CDR3: CASSLLPHERAGETGELFF

J: TRBJ1-6
D: -
size: once
V: TRBV5-5
length: 15
DNA: TGTGCCAGCAGCTTACAGGCAGGGCGTAATTCACCCCTCCACTTT
CDR3: CASSLQAGRNSPLHF

J: TRBJ2-7
D: -
size: -
V: TRBV19
length: 13
DNA: TGTGCCAGTAGTATACAGGGTTCCTACGAGCAGTACTTC
CDR3: CASSIQGSYEQYF